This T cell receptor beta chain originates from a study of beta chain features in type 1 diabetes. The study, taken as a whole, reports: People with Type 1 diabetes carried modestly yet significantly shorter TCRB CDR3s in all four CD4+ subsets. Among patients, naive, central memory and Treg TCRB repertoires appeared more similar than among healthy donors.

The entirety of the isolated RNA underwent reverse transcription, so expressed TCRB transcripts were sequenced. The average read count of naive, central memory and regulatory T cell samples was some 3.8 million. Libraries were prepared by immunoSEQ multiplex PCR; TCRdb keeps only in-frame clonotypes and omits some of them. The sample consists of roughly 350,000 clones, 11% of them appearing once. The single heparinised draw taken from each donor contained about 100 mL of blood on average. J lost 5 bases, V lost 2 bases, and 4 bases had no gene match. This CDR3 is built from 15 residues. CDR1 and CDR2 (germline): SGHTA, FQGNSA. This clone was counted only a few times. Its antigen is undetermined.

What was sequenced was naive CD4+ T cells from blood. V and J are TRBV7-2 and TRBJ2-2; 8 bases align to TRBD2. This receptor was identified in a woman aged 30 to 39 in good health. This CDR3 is CASSLPGGMTGELFF. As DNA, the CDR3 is TGTGCCAGCAGCTTACCGGGAGGGATGACCGGGGAGCTGTTTTTT.